Following are 10 T cell receptor beta chains from one sample sequenced in a study of cytotoxic CD8 clonotypes in ibrutinib-treated CLL. The method was immunoSEQ multiplex PCR; TCRdb's version includes in-frame clones alone and lacks a portion of them. The profile shows approximately 150,000 clones, under 90% of them singletons. This material consisted of PBMCs, taken after 24 months of ibrutinib treatment. The receptors originated from a human donor with chronic lymphocytic leukemia.

V usage is TRBV6-5 and J usage is TRBJ1-4, with D tentatively TRBD1 (6 bases). CDR1 is MNHEY, CDR2 SVGAGI, per germline. The CDR3 covers 15 residues. V was shortened by 0 bases and J by 4 bases, with 9 bases between the two germline ends. CDR3 nucleotides: TGTGCCAGCAGTTACTCGAGGGGGTATAATGAAAAACTGTTTTTT. This codes for CASSYSRGYNEKLFF.

The rearrangement joins TRBV7-7 to TRBJ2-1, with 9 bases that match TRBD2. Germline V lookup: CDR1 SSHAT, CDR2 FNYEAQ (reference sequence). The CDR3 extends over 12 amino acids. The CDR3 bases are TGTGCTAGCGGGGGCATGTTCAATGAGCAGTTCTTC. Protein sequence: CASGGMFNEQFF.

The chain is built from TRBV28 and TRBJ2-3, with D tentatively TRBD1 (6 bases). This CDR3 comprises 13 residues. CDR1 is MDHEN and CDR2 is SYDVKM in the germline V gene. Trimming stripped 3 bases from V and 5 bases from J, with 9 bases between. The chain's CDR3 is CASSFRGGDTQYF. The CDR3 nucleotides are TGTGCCAGCAGTTTCAGGGGTGGAGATACGCAGTATTTT. Looking up the rest from reference TRBV28 and TRBJ2-3 gives the full variable domain: DVKVTQSSRYLVKRTGEKVFLECVQDMDHENMFWYRQDPGLGLRLIYFSYDVKMKEKGDIPEGYSVSREKKERFSLILESASTNQTSMYLCASSFRGGDTQYFGPGTRLTVL.

The rearrangement joins TRBV5-1 to TRBJ2-1; 9 bases are shared with TRBD1. Germline V lookup: CDR1 SGHRS, CDR2 YFSETQ. Losses at the gene ends were 1 base for V and 3 bases for J; bases not matched to a gene: 14. CDR3 length equals 19 residues. CDR3 in DNA: TGCGCCAGCAGCTTGTTTCTGACAGGGGGAATCAAATTCTACAATGAGCAGTTCTTC. Translating it yields CASSLFLTGGIKFYNEQFF.

The chain recombines TRBV5-6 with TRBJ1-5; no definite D call. In germline, CDR1 is SGHDT, CDR2 YYEEEE. The CDR3 contains 14 residues. V was cut by 4 bases and J by 9 bases, with 17 bases left in between. The CDR3 reads CASSPAGRTGPQHF. CDR3 in DNA: TGTGCCAGCAGCCCCGCAGGCCGTACGGGGCCCCAGCATTTT. The entire variable domain, with the rest obtained from reference TRBV5-6 and TRBJ1-5, is as follows: DAGVTQSPTHLIKTRGQQVTLRCSPKSGHDTVSWYQQALGQGPQFIFQYYEEEERQRGNFPDRFSGHQFPNYSSELNVNALLLGDSALYLCASSPAGRTGPQHFGDGTRLSIL.

This clone was observed a few times. The chain combines TRBV18 with TRBJ2-4; 9 bases line up with TRBD2. J was trimmed by 5 bases and V by 4 bases; bases with no gene match: 6. The CDR3 runs 15 residues. Germline loops: CDR1 KGHSH, CDR2 LQKENI. CDR3 bases: TGTGCCAGCTCACTAAGAGCGGGAGGCGAAAACATTCAGTACTTC. Translated: CASSLRAGGENIQYF. Using reference TRBV18 and TRBJ2-4 for the parts outside the CDR3, the full variable domain is NAGVMQNPRHLVRRRGQEARLRCSPMKGHSHVYWYRQLPEEGLKFMVYLQKENIIDESGMPKERFSAEFPKEGPSILRIQQVVRGDSAAYFCASSLRAGGENIQYFGAGTRLSVL.

This chain links TRBV5-1 with TRBJ2-7, with 9 bases lining up with TRBD1. This CDR3 has 13 amino acids. The junction had 2 bases not matched to a gene; V was cut back by 4 bases and J by 3 bases. The germline V gene encodes CDR1 SGHRS and CDR2 YFSETQ. DNA of the CDR3: TGCGCCAGCAGCATGGACAGGGGCTACGAGCAGTACTTC. This translates into CASSMDRGYEQYF. Filled out from reference TRBV5-1 and TRBJ2-7, the complete variable domain reads KAGVTQTPRYLIKTRGQQVTLSCSPISGHRSVSWYQQTPGQGLQFLFEYFSETQRNKGNFPGRFSGRQFSNSRSEMNVSTLELGDSALYLCASSMDRGYEQYFGPGTRLTVT.

This clone is a singleton in its sample. The rearrangement uses TRBV7-3 and TRBJ2-7; D call uncertain. Germline CDR1 is SGHTA and CDR2 is FQGTGA. This CDR3 is 14 amino acids long. V lost 6 bases and J lost 5, with 17 bases in between. The CDR3 loop is CASRTLSLDDEQYF. Here the CDR3 DNA reads TGTGCCAGCAGGACTCTATCGCTGGACGACGAGCAGTACTTC. The full variable domain, rest sourced from reference TRBV7-3 and TRBJ2-7, is GAGVSQTPSNKVTEKGKYVELRCDPISGHTALYWYRQSLGQGPEFLIYFQGTGAADDSGLPNDRFFAVRPEGSVSTLKIQRTERGDSAVYLCASRTLSLDDEQYFGPGTRLTVT.

This chain connects TRBV28 to TRBJ1-1; no clear D gene. CDR1 is MDHEN, CDR2 SYDVKM, per germline. The CDR3 is 14 residues long. V lost 4 bases and J lost 6, with 15 bases in between. CDR3 in amino acids: CASSSLARKPEAFF. The DNA of the CDR3 is TGTGCCAGCAGTTCCCTAGCTAGGAAGCCTGAAGCTTTCTTT.

Written as DNA, the CDR3 is TGTGCCAGCAGTAAGACAGGGTATAATCAGCCCCAGCATTTT. Amino acids: CASSKTGYNQPQHF. This chain uses TRBV6-6 with TRBJ1-5; TRBD1 agrees at 7 bases. Germline CDR1 is MNHNY and CDR2 is SVGAGI (reference sequence). Trimming cost V 5 bases and J 4 bases; bases outside gene matches: 5. The CDR3 runs 14 residues.